This T cell receptor (beta chain) was identified in a study of neurological immune-mediated disorders. Broader study findings: Among expanded clones, no CDR3 amino acid sequences were shared across subjects, a pattern suggesting private repertoires in all groups. Phylogenetic grouping assigned the repertoires of 18 of 34 multiple sclerosis patients to one related-CDR3 cluster, which constitutes a possible signature.

This clonotype was seen at least ten times. Its antigen remains unknown. The CDR3 extends over 16 amino acids. The ends were cut back, 3 bases at V and 0 bases at J, with 13 bases in the middle. TCRdb re-called the 5' RACE reads through MiXCR, storing one row per CDR3 protein. Of 55,000 to 60,000 distinct CDR3 sequences in the sample, roughly 3.5% were seen once. Material: PBMCs. This TCR derives from a woman in her 30s with multiple sclerosis. This rearrangement joins TRBV12-3 or TRBV12-4 to TRBJ2-3; D might be TRBD1 (6 bases). This CDR3 reads CASSFRAGASTDTQYF. Written as DNA, the CDR3 is TGTGCCAGCAGTTTCCGGGCAGGGGCTAGCACAGATACGCAGTATTTT.